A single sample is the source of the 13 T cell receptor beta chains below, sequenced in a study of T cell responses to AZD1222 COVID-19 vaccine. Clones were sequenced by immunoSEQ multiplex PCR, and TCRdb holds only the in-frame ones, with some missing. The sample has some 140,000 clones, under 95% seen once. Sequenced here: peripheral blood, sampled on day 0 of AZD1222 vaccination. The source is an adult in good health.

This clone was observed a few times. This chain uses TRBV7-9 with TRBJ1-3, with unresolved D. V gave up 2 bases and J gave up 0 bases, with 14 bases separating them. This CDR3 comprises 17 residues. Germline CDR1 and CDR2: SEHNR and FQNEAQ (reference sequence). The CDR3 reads CASSLLKRGSSGNTIYF. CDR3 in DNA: TGTGCCAGCAGCTTACTTAAACGAGGATCCTCTGGAAACACCATATATTTT.

The CDR3 DNA sequence: TGTGCCAGCAGCTTGGGGACACAACAAGAGACCCAGTACTTC. Translating it yields CASSLGTQQETQYF. This chain connects TRBV5-6 to TRBJ2-5, with D possibly being TRBD1 (5 bases). V was pared by 0 bases and J by 2 bases, with 8 bases between. CDR1 is SGHDT, CDR2 YYEEEE, per germline. The CDR3 is 14 residues long.

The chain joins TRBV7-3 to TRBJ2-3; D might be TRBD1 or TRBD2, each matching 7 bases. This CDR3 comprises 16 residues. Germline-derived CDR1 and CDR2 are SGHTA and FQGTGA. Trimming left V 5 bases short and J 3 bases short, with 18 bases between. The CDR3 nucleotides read TGTGCCAGCAGCCCGCAGGGGGGGACAGCTACAGATACGCAGTATTTT. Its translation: CASSPQGGTATDTQYF.

The CDR3, as DNA: TGTGCCAGCAGCCAAGATTTTGGGTCGTCCGCTTTGGGTGGCTACACCTTC. This gives the protein CASSQDFGSSALGGYTF. The chain joins TRBV14 to TRBJ1-2; no firm D call. With 0 bases removed from V and 7 bases from J, the gap between germline ends came to 21 bases. Germline lookup yields CDR1 SGHDN and CDR2 FVKESK. This CDR3 has 17 residues.

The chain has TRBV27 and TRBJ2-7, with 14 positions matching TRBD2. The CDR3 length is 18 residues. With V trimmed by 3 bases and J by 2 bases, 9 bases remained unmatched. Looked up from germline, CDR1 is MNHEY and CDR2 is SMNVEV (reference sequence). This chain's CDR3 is CASSFLGLAGGRTYEQYF. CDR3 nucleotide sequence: TGTGCCAGCAGTTTCCTCGGACTAGCGGGAGGTAGAACCTACGAGCAGTACTTC.

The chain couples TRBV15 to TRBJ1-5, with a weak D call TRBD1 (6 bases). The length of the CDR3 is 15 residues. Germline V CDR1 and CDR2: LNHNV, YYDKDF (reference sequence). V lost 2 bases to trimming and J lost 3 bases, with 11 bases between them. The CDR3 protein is CATSRSRGDNQPQHF. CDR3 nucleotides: TGTGCCACCAGCAGATCAAGGGGGGACAATCAGCCCCAGCATTTT. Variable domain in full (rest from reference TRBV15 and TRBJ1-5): DAMVIQNPRYQVTQFGKPVTLSCSQTLNHNVMYWYQQKSSQAPKLLFHYYDKDFNNEADTPDNFQSRRPNTSFCFLDIRSPGLGDTAMYLCATSRSRGDNQPQHFGDGTRLSIL.

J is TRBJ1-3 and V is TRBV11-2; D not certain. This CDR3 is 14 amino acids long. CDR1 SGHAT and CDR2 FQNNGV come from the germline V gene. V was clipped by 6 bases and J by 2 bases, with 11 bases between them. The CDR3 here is CASSYTDPGNTIYF. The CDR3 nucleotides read TGTGCCAGCAGTTATACAGATCCTGGAAACACCATATATTTT.

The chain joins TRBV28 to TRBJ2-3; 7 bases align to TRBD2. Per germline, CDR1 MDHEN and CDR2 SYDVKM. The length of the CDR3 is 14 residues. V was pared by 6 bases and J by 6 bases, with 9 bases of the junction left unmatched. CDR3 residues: CASRPPGGSDTQYF. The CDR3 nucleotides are TGTGCCAGCAGACCGCCGGGAGGATCGGATACGCAGTATTTT.

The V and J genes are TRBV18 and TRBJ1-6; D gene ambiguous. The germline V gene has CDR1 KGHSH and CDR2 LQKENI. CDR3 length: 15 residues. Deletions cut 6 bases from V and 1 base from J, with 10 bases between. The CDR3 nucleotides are TGTGCCAGCTCCCCAGTTCCTTCCTATAATTCACCCCTCCACTTT. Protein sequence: CASSPVPSYNSPLHF.

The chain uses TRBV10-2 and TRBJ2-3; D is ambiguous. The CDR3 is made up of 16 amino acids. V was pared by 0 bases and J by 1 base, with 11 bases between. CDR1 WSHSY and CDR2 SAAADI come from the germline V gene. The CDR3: CASSESLAFGTDTQYF. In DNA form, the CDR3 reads TGCGCCAGCAGTGAGTCTCTGGCTTTCGGCACAGATACGCAGTATTTT.

The CDR3 DNA follows: TGTGCCAGCTCACCACCGCCGGGGACCGGGGAGCTGTTTTTT. This gives the protein CASSPPPGTGELFF. V is TRBV18 and J is TRBJ2-2; D is possibly TRBD2 (5 bases). Germline-derived CDR1 and CDR2 are KGHSH and LQKENI. Trimming took 0 bases from V and 5 from J, leaving 7 bases between them. The CDR3 is made up of 14 amino acids.

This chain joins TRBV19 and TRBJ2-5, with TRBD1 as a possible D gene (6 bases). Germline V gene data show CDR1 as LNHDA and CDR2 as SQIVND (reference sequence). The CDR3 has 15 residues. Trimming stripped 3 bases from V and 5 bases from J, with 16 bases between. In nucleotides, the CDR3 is TGTGCCAGTAGTATTTTTCACAATCAGGGGGAGACCCAGTACTTC. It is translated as CASSIFHNQGETQYF.

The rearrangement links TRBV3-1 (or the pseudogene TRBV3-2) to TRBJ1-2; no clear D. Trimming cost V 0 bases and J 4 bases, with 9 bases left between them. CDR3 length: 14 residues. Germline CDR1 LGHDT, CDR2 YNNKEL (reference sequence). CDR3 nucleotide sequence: TGTGCCAGCAGCCAAGACAGACGAGTCTATGGCTACACCTTC. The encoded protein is CASSQDRRVYGYTF.